The clone carrying this T cell receptor beta chain has a count of ten or more. The antigen remains undetermined. This specimen comes from a study of breast tumors, draining lymph nodes, adjacent tissues. Study-level results: Tumors had less TCR diversity than lymph nodes, more than nontumor tissue.

The CDR3 has 17 amino acids. From germline, CDR1 is LNHDA and CDR2 SQIVND (reference sequence). V was pared by 0 bases and J by 3 bases, with 14 bases between. TCRdb called the multiplex PCR reads again in MiXCR, with one record for every CDR3 protein. The table includes roughly 110,000 distinct CDR3 sequences, more than 25% detected once. The lymph nodes were axillary draining lymph nodes from breast cancer patients. Sequencing was performed on axillary lymph node tissue. This sequence originates from a female donor with breast cancer. Some clones in this sample may be carry-over from other donors' samples. The rearrangement joins TRBV19 to TRBJ2-2; no clear D. The CDR3 loop reads CASSIDLWEGHTGELFF. The CDR3 nucleotides read TGTGCCAGTAGTATAGATCTATGGGAAGGACACACCGGGGAGCTGTTTTTT.